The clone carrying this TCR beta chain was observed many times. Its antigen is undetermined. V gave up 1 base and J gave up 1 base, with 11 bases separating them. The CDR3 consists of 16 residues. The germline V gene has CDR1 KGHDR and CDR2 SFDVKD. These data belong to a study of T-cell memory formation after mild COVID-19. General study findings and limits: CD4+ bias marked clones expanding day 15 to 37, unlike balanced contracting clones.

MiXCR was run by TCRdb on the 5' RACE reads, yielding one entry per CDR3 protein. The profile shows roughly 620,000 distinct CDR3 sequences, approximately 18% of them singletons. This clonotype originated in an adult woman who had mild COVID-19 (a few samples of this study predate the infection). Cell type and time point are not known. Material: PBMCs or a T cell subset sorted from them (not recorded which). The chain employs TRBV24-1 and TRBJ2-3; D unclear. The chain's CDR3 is CATSDLEFAGTDTQYF. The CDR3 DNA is TGTGCCACCAGTGATTTAGAGTTCGCCGGCACAGATACGCAGTATTTT.